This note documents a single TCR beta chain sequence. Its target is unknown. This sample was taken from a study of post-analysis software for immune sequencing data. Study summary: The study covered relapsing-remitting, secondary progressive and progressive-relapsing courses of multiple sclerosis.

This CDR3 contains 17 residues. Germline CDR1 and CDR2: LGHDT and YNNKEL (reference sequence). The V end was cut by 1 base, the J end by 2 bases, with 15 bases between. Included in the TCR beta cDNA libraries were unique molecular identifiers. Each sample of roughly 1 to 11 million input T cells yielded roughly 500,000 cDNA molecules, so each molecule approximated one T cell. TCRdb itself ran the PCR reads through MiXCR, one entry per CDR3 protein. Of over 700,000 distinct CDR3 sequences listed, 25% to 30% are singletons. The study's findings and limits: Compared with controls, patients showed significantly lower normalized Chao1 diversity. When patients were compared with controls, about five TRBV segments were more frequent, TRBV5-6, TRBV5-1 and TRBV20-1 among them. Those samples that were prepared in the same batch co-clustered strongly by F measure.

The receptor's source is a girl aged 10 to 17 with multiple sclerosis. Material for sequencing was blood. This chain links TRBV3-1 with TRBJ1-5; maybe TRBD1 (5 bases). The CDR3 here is CASSQARDLEGNQPQHF. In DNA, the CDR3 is TGTGCCAGCAGCCAAGCGCGGGACTTAGAGGGCAATCAGCCCCAGCATTTT.